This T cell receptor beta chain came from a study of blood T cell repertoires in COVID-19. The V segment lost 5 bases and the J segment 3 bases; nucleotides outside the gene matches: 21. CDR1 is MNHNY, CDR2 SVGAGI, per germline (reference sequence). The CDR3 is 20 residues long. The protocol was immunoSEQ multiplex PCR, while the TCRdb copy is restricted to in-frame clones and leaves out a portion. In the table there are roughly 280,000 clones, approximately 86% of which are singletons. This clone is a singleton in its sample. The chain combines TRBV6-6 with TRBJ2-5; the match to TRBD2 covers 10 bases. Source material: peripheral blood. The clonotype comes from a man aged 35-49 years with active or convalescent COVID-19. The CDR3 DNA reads TGTGCCAGCAGTAGATATCCCATCTTGGGGACTAGCGAACAAGAAGAGACCCAGTACTTC. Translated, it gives CASSRYPILGTSEQEETQYF.